A selection of T cell receptor beta chains follows, all from one sample in a study of cytomegalovirus exposure and HLA in healthy donors. The data were produced by immunoSEQ multiplex PCR, yet TCRdb's version contains in-frame clones alone and is incomplete. Here the sample spans some 200,000 clones, about four fifths being singletons. Source material: PBMCs. These receptors were collected from a woman between 50 and 59 years old in good health and CMV-seropositive. Each CDR3 is given with its conserved first and last residue. The D gene is left open where the match is weak. Size tells how often a clone was seen (once, few, many) or the class of an expanded clone, and some rows leave it out.

d_gene: NA
v_gene: TRBV5-8
abundance: NA
j_gene: TRBJ2-3
CDR3aa: CASSYSGVADTQYF

d_gene: TRBD1
v_gene: TRBV19
abundance: NA
j_gene: TRBJ2-7
CDR3aa: CATAYGEDRGGYEQYF

d_gene: NA
v_gene: TRBV7-2
abundance: NA
j_gene: TRBJ2-1
CDR3aa: CASSFAGTKDNEQFF

d_gene: NA
v_gene: TRBV5-1
abundance: NA
j_gene: TRBJ1-5
CDR3aa: CASSLFQGGGNQPQHF

d_gene: NA
v_gene: TRBV7-3
abundance: NA
j_gene: TRBJ1-1
CDR3aa: CASSLSKAGTEAFF

d_gene: TRBD1
v_gene: TRBV29-1
abundance: few
j_gene: TRBJ2-5
CDR3aa: CSVGTGVSVETQYF

d_gene: NA
v_gene: TRBV10-1
abundance: NA
j_gene: TRBJ2-7
CDR3aa: CASSELRAGSSYEQYF

d_gene: NA
v_gene: TRBV15
abundance: NA
j_gene: TRBJ1-1
CDR3aa: CATSGAAWDTEAFF

d_gene: TRBD2
v_gene: TRBV18
abundance: NA
j_gene: TRBJ2-7
CDR3aa: CASSPAGGSYEQYF

d_gene: TRBD1
v_gene: TRBV5-8
abundance: NA
j_gene: TRBJ1-2
CDR3aa: CASVYTRGAQGYTF

d_gene: NA
v_gene: TRBV12-1
abundance: NA
j_gene: TRBJ2-7
CDR3aa: CASSFCPWGQYYEQYF

d_gene: TRBD1
v_gene: TRBV5-8
abundance: NA
j_gene: TRBJ1-3
CDR3aa: CASSSSGTGLGNTIYF

d_gene: TRBD1
v_gene: TRBV5-1
abundance: NA
j_gene: TRBJ1-6
CDR3aa: CASSSPGQGISPLHF

d_gene: TRBD2
v_gene: TRBV11-2
abundance: NA
j_gene: TRBJ2-7
CDR3aa: CASKWTSGVYEQYF

d_gene: NA
v_gene: TRBV7-2
abundance: NA
j_gene: TRBJ2-1
CDR3aa: CASSLVGRGNEQFF

d_gene: NA
v_gene: TRBV19
abundance: NA
j_gene: TRBJ1-5
CDR3aa: CASSIVPNQPQHF

d_gene: TRBD2
v_gene: TRBV18
abundance: NA
j_gene: TRBJ2-3
CDR3aa: CASPPRGVGTDTQYF

d_gene: TRBD1
v_gene: TRBV18
abundance: NA
j_gene: TRBJ2-7
CDR3aa: CASSLGTGDLSEQYF

d_gene: NA
v_gene: TRBV21-1
abundance: NA
j_gene: TRBJ1-6
CDR3aa: CASSKAFTNPNSPLHF

d_gene: NA
v_gene: TRBV4-3
abundance: NA
j_gene: TRBJ2-5
CDR3aa: CASSQTIVQETQYF

d_gene: NA
v_gene: TRBV6-1
abundance: NA
j_gene: TRBJ1-3
CDR3aa: CASSERAETNTIYF

d_gene: NA
v_gene: TRBV9
abundance: NA
j_gene: TRBJ2-1
CDR3aa: CASSVGSSSYNERFF